This T cell receptor (beta chain) was identified in a study of OX40 agonist ivuxolimab in advanced cancers. In the study overall: The eligibility criteria allowed prior anti-PD-1, anti-PD-L1 or anti-CTLA-4 therapy, and approximately 42% had some. Partial response was recorded in three patients: one hepatocellular carcinoma and two cutaneous melanoma cases.

General study results and limits: Doses of 0.1 to 3.0 mg/kg were accompanied by clonal expansion of CD4+ and CD8+ blood T cells by week 6.

A note on this clone: Its antigen is not known.

Libraries were prepared by immunoSEQ multiplex PCR; TCRdb keeps only in-frame clonotypes and omits some of them. The repertoire holds 80,000 or so clones, with more than 80% as singletons. Trimming took 5 bases from V and 6 from J; bases not matched to a gene: 16. CDR3 length: 17 amino acids. Germline lookup yields CDR1 SGHTA and CDR2 FQGNSA. The chain combines TRBV7-2 with TRBJ2-4, with 7 bases aligning to TRBD2. The specimen was CD4+ or CD8+ T cells sorted from blood, collected in a trial of the OX40 agonist ivuxolimab. This clonotype was obtained from an adult with an advanced solid tumor such as melanoma, head and neck, liver or kidney cancer. Here the CDR3 DNA reads TGTGCCAGCAGCCCACAGAGCGGGGTCGGAGGTGGAAACATTCAGTACTTC. Protein sequence: CASSPQSGVGGGNIQYF.